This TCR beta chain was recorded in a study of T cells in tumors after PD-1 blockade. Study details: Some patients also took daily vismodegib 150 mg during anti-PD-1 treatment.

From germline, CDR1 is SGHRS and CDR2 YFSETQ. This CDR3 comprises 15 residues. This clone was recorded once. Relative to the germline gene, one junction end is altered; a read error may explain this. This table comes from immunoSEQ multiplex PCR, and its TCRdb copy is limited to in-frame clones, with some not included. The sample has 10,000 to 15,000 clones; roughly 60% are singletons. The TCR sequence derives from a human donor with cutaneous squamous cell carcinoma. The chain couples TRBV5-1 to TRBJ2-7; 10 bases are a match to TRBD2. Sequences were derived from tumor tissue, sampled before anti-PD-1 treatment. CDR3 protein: CASSLDSGGYYEQYF. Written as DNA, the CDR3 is TGCGCCAGCAGTTTGGATAGCGGGGGGTACTACGAGCAGTACTTC.